Shown below are 30 T cell receptor beta chains from a single sample sequenced in a study of vaccination and CD4 T cells after COVID-19. These TCRs' antigens remain unknown. Treatment denoted: roughly ten-day PBMC culture with coronavirus spike peptide pools or control peptides (ViraFEST assay). Cultured CD4+ T-cell DNA underwent Oncomine TCR Beta short-read sequencing. TCRdb recomputed calls from the PCR reads with MiXCR, one row per CDR3 protein. The sample has fewer than 15,000 distinct CDR3 sequences, around 43% seen once; the top ten hold 9.4%. Sequenced: CD4+ T cells from blood, cultured in vitro. Source of these receptors: a human donor who had recovered from COVID-19.

Concerning this clonotype itself: Relative to the germline gene, one junction end is altered; a read error may explain this. This chain links TRBV11-2 with TRBJ2-1; D gene uncertain. The CDR3 runs to 15 residues. CDR1 and CDR2 from the germline V gene are SGHAT and FQNNGV. The CDR3 DNA reads as TGTGCCAGCAGCTTACAGATTGTGGGGTCCCATGAGCAGTTCTTT. Translation: CASSLQIVGSHEQFF.

This clonotype turned up a few times. This sequence joins TRBV30 and TRBJ1-1; 7 bases line up with TRBD1. The CDR3 contains 12 residues. V gave up 1 base and J gave up 9 bases; unmatched junction bases: 5. Germline-derived CDR1 and CDR2 are GTSNPN and SVGIG (reference sequence). CDR3 sequence (DNA): TGTGCCTGGAGTGGAGGGGACAGAAAAGCTTTCTTT. Encoded protein: CAWSGGDRKAFF.

This chain connects TRBV7-2 to TRBJ1-2; D call uncertain. The CDR3 runs 15 residues. In germline, CDR1 is SGHTA, CDR2 FQGNSA. V lost 1 base and J lost 4, with 13 bases in between. CDR3 DNA sequence: TGTGCCAGCAGCTTAGATCAGACGAGGAGCTATGGCTACACCTTC. Translating gives CASSLDQTRSYGYTF.

This clonotype was seen a few times. The V call is TRBV7-3, the J call TRBJ2-2; no clear D gene. This CDR3 has 17 residues. CDR1 is SGHTA, CDR2 FQGTGA, per germline. Trimming took 4 bases from V and 1 from J, leaving 16 bases between them. The CDR3 spells CASSSLPRNVNTGELFF. The DNA for the CDR3 is TGTGCCAGCAGCTCCCTTCCTAGGAATGTGAACACCGGGGAGCTGTTTTTT.

This chain links TRBV12-3 or TRBV12-4 with TRBJ1-2, with D possibly TRBD1 on 5 matching bases. V was clipped by 4 bases and J by 7 bases, with 19 bases between them. The CDR3 has 15 residues. The CDR3 sequence: CASSSPSQGKSGYTF. CDR3 sequence (DNA): TGTGCCAGCAGTTCCCCGTCGCAGGGAAAGAGTGGCTACACCTTC.

The CDR3 DNA is TGTGCCATAGCCCAGGGGGGCACAGATACGCAGTATTTT. Its protein product is CAIAQGGTDTQYF. The chain has TRBV6-1 and TRBJ2-3; TRBD1 aligns across 7 bases. CDR1 MNHNS and CDR2 SASEGT come from the germline V gene. CDR3 length equals 13 residues. The J segment lost 1 base and the V segment lost 10 bases, leaving 5 bases of the junction unmatched.

The gene calls are TRBV20-1 and TRBJ1-5; D perhaps matches TRBD1 (6 bases). The ends were cut back, 1 base at V and 9 bases at J, with 13 bases in the middle. The CDR3 length is 13 residues. Germline CDR1 is DFQATT and CDR2 is SNEGSKA (reference sequence). CDR3 in amino acids: CSARVQGGSPQHF. The CDR3 DNA follows: TGCAGTGCTAGAGTACAGGGCGGGTCGCCCCAGCATTTT.

This clonotype has only a few counts. V usage is TRBV11-2 and J usage is TRBJ1-1; 7 bases are shared with TRBD1. The CDR3 sequence is 16 residues long. V lost 0 bases to trimming and J lost 4 bases; unmatched junction nucleotides: 8. Germline V CDR1 and CDR2: SGHAT, FQNNGV. In nucleotides, the CDR3 is TGTGCCAGCAGCTTAGATAGCAGGGGGGCTGGCACTGAAGCTTTCTTT. Protein: CASSLDSRGAGTEAFF.

This clonotype was observed a few times. The chain links TRBV29-1 to TRBJ1-5; TRBD1 might be the D (6 bases). V was trimmed by 4 bases and J by 7 bases, leaving 14 bases between them. Germline V gives CDR1 SQVTM, CDR2 ANQGSEA. CDR3 size: 13 residues. The CDR3 region has the DNA TGCAGCGTTGCGGGGGGCGCGGGGCAGCCCCAGCATTTT. Its protein is CSVAGGAGQPQHF. Variable domain in full (rest from reference TRBV29-1 and TRBJ1-5): SAVISQKPSRDICQRGTSLTIQCQVDSQVTMMFWYRQQPGQSLTLIATANQGSEATYESGFVIDKFPISRPNLTFSTLTVSNMSPEDSSIYLCSVAGGAGQPQHFGDGTRLSIL.

This chain uses TRBV5-1 with TRBJ2-5; TRBD1 aligns across 7 bases. The CDR3 loop spans 13 amino acids. The V segment lost 5 bases and the J segment 10 bases; nucleotides outside the gene matches: 11. CDR1 is SGHRS and CDR2 is YFSETQ in the germline V gene. The CDR3 region is CASREVQGTGQYF. The CDR3 DNA reads as TGCGCCAGCAGGGAGGTACAGGGGACCGGCCAGTACTTC.

V gene TRBV24-1 combines with J gene TRBJ2-1, with 9 positions matching TRBD1. The CDR3 totals 16 residues. Trimming cost V 4 bases and J 4 bases; bases outside gene matches: 7. Germline V gene lookup returns CDR1 KGHDR and CDR2 SFDVKD. The CDR3 coding sequence is TGTGCCACCAGTGAAACCGGGACAGGGATTTACAATGAGCAGTTCTTC. Translated, it gives CATSETGTGIYNEQFF.

In this sample, this clonotype turned up a few times. This sequence joins TRBV7-2 and TRBJ1-5, with D hard to call. Germline V gene data show CDR1 as SGHTA and CDR2 as FQGNSA. The CDR3 consists of 13 residues. Between the trimmed V and J ends, which lost 5 bases and 4 bases, there was a span of 9 bases. CDR3 region: CASSQSGNQPQHF. CDR3 nucleotides: TGTGCCAGCAGCCAATCGGGGAATCAGCCCCAGCATTTT.

J is TRBJ1-1 and V is TRBV27, with 7 bases aligning to TRBD1. CDR1 is MNHEY, CDR2 SMNVEV, per germline (reference sequence). V lost 5 bases, J lost 1 base, and 4 bases stayed unmatched. The CDR3 is 14 residues long. The DNA for the CDR3 is TGTGCCAGCAGTCCTTGGACAGGGAACACTGAAGCTTTCTTT. Translated: CASSPWTGNTEAFF.

This clonotype was found once. This chain connects TRBV6-4 to TRBJ2-3; D is uncertain. The V end lost 4 bases, the J end lost 0 bases, and 8 bases lay between the germline ends. The CDR3 runs to 14 residues. Germline V CDR1 and CDR2: MRHNA, SNTAGT. CDR3 loop: CASSATESTDTQYF. CDR3 sequence (DNA): TGTGCCAGCAGTGCGACGGAAAGCACAGATACGCAGTATTTT.

The table lists this clonotype with a few counts. This chain uses TRBV7-9 with TRBJ1-2, with D maybe TRBD1 (5 bases). The CDR3 is 15 residues long. The germline V and J ends were trimmed by 1 base and 5 bases, with 14 bases remaining between them. Germline CDR1 and CDR2: SEHNR and FQNEAQ (reference sequence). The CDR3 coding sequence is TGTGCCAGCAGCTTAGGGTCAGGGCGGGAGTATGGCTACACCTTC. Protein: CASSLGSGREYGYTF. Together with reference TRBV7-9 and TRBJ1-2, the CDR3 gives the full variable domain: DTGVSQNPRHKITKRGQNVTFRCDPISEHNRLYWYRQTLGQGPEFLTYFQNEAQLEKSRLLSDRFSAERPKGSFSTLEIQRTEQGDSAMYLCASSLGSGREYGYTFGSGTRLTVV.

This clonotype was detected only a few times. The V and J genes are TRBV12-3 or TRBV12-4 and TRBJ1-2, with a weak D call TRBD1 (6 bases). The V end lost 7 bases, the J end lost 0 bases, and 15 bases lay between the germline ends. The CDR3 has 15 amino acids. The CDR3 protein is CASKGGKGPNYGYTF. The CDR3 bases are TGTGCCAGCAAGGGGGGGAAGGGACCTAACTATGGCTACACCTTC.

The V call is TRBV19, the J call TRBJ2-7, with 12 nucleotides matching TRBD1. CDR1 LNHDA and CDR2 SQIVND come from the germline V gene (reference sequence). The CDR3 covers 16 residues. Trimming took 7 bases from V and 5 from J; bases not matched to a gene: 12. The CDR3 DNA follows: TGTGCCAGTATTAACCGGGGACAGGGGGCTCGAGACGAGCAGTACTTC. It encodes CASINRGQGARDEQYF.

This clonotype has more than one count but fewer than ten. This chain uses TRBV7-9 with TRBJ1-5, with 8 bases fitting TRBD1. V lost 1 base and J lost 4; bases outside the gene matches: 3. The CDR3 covers 15 residues. Germline V gives CDR1 SEHNR, CDR2 FQNEAQ (reference sequence). The CDR3 bases are TGTGCCAGCAGCTTAGGGCAGGGGGCTAATCAGCCCCAGCATTTT. Residues: CASSLGQGANQPQHF.

V gene TRBV5-1 combines with J gene TRBJ2-7; D is perhaps TRBD1 (6 bases). Trimming pared 6 bases from V and 2 bases from J, leaving 12 bases between. This CDR3 has 13 residues. Germline CDR1 is SGHRS and CDR2 is YFSETQ. The CDR3 DNA follows: TGCGCCAGCAAGGGGGAGAAAGCCTACGAGCAGTACTTC. Its protein product is CASKGEKAYEQYF.

The chain uses TRBV12-3 or TRBV12-4 and TRBJ1-5, with TRBD1 as a possible D gene (6 bases). V lost 5 bases, J lost 2 bases, and 13 bases lay in between. The CDR3 is made up of 15 amino acids. The CDR3 protein is CASSRLSGGNQPQHF. The CDR3 DNA reads TGTGCCAGCAGTCGTTTATCAGGGGGCAATCAGCCCCAGCATTTT.

This clonotype has a handful of counts. The chain combines TRBV7-2 with TRBJ2-5; D gene unclear. The CDR3 loop spans 12 amino acids. CDR1 SGHTA and CDR2 FQGNSA come from the germline V gene. With 3 bases removed from V and 5 bases from J, the gap between germline ends came to 7 bases. CDR3 in amino acids: CASSLSRETQYF. DNA for the CDR3: TGTGCCAGCAGCTTGAGTCGCGAGACCCAGTACTTC.

This clonotype occurred a few times. J is TRBJ1-1 and V is TRBV30, with D maybe TRBD1 (5 bases). CDR1 is GTSNPN, CDR2 SVGIG, per germline (reference sequence). V shed 1 base and J shed 1 base, with 10 bases lying between them. The CDR3 runs to 14 residues. The CDR3: CAWSDKGRNTEAFF. For the CDR3, the DNA is TGTGCCTGGAGTGACAAGGGACGGAACACTGAAGCTTTCTTT.

The chain has TRBV6-1 and TRBJ2-7; TRBD1 matches at 10 bases. Germline V gene lookup returns CDR1 MNHNS and CDR2 SASEGT. V was pared by 5 bases and J by 9 bases, with 13 bases of the junction left unmatched. This CDR3 has 15 residues. This CDR3 is CASSKMGQGPVGQYF. In DNA form, the CDR3 reads TGTGCCAGCAGTAAAATGGGACAGGGGCCCGTTGGGCAGTACTTC.

This clonotype was counted a few times. J is TRBJ1-2 and V is TRBV30, with D perhaps matching TRBD1 (5 bases). The CDR3 totals 13 residues. Trimming stripped 3 bases from V and 8 bases from J, with 16 bases between. Germline V CDR1 and CDR2: GTSNPN, SVGIG (reference sequence). Written as DNA, the CDR3 is TGTGCCTGGAGCGCACCAAATAACAGGGGCTACACCTTC. Translation: CAWSAPNNRGYTF.

V is TRBV6-2 or TRBV6-3 and J is TRBJ1-1; D remains ambiguous. Looked up from germline, CDR1 is MNHEY and CDR2 is SVGEGT. V lost 5 bases and J 6 bases, leaving 10 bases between the germline ends. This CDR3 spans 12 amino acids. For the CDR3, the DNA is TGTGCCAGCAGTGATGGACTCCCTGAAGCTTTCTTT. Its protein is CASSDGLPEAFF.

The chain combines TRBV6-1 with TRBJ1-5; D is uncertain. With 5 bases removed from V and 1 base from J, the gap between germline ends came to 12 bases. The germline V gene encodes CDR1 MNHNS and CDR2 SASEGT. There are 15 residues in the CDR3. CDR3 sequence reads: CASSLMLESNQPQHF. Written as DNA, the CDR3 is TGTGCCAGCAGTCTTATGCTTGAGAGCAATCAGCCCCAGCATTTT.

This clonotype showed up just a few times. This chain uses TRBV27 with TRBJ2-3; D remains unclear. CDR1 is MNHEY, CDR2 SMNVEV, per germline (reference sequence). The CDR3 extends over 15 amino acids. Trimming stripped 6 bases from V and 5 bases from J, with 18 bases between. The CDR3 DNA reads TGTGCCAGCAGCCCTCAACTTCTTCGTTTAGATACGCAGTATTTT. Protein product: CASSPQLLRLDTQYF.

The V and J genes are TRBV6-2 or TRBV6-3 and TRBJ1-6; weak D call: TRBD1 (6 bases). The CDR3 spans 14 residues. The V and J ends lost 7 bases and 9 bases respectively, with 16 bases between them. The germline gives CDR1 MNHEY, CDR2 SVGEGT. Here the CDR3 reads CASKKGGAGSPLHF. The CDR3 DNA reads TGTGCCAGCAAAAAGGGGGGGGCCGGTTCACCCCTCCACTTT.

The sample holds a few counts of this clonotype. The chain is built from TRBV6-5 and TRBJ1-6; 10 bases align to TRBD1. The length of the CDR3 is 21 residues. The V gene's germline CDR1 is MNHEY and CDR2 SVGAGI. V shed 2 bases, J shed 7 bases, and the junction held 20 bases outside the gene matches. In DNA, the CDR3 is TGTGCCAGCAGTTACCTACATCCTAGGACAGGGGGAACGATCGGGAATTCACCCCTCCACTTT. It encodes CASSYLHPRTGGTIGNSPLHF.

This clonotype has more than one count but fewer than ten. Here the CDR3 reads CASSLAEGAGGYTF. CDR3 nucleotides: TGTGCCAGCAGCTTGGCCGAGGGGGCAGGTGGCTACACCTTC. V and J are TRBV5-4 and TRBJ1-2; 7 nucleotides agree with TRBD1. J was trimmed by 7 bases and V by 0 bases; bases with no gene match: 6. This CDR3 has 14 residues. Germline CDR1 SGHNT, CDR2 YYREEE (reference sequence).